The 32 T cell receptor beta chains below come from one sample, sequenced in a study of T cell responses to AZD1222 COVID-19 vaccine (dated by TCRdb to about 2021). Library generation was performed with the immunoSEQ multiplex PCR assay. In its TCRdb copy, this immuneACCESS table keeps in-frame sequences only and misses some clones. Where compared with another copy, unresolved V genes explain less than half of these, and the others have no known cause. Present in this sample are about 120,000 clones, about 86% of which were seen just once. The ten largest clones add up to 2.5% to 3.5% of the sample. The time point label for this specimen denotes: about 28 days (+/-7) after the second vaccine dose. The source was peripheral blood, collected 28 days after the second AZD1222 dose. These receptors were obtained from an adult who received the AZD1222 COVID-19 vaccine.

Only one count was recorded for this clone. The chain links TRBV5-5 to TRBJ1-1; D is perhaps TRBD1 (5 bases). V was shortened by 4 bases and J by 3 bases, with 13 bases between the two germline ends. This CDR3 has 14 residues. The germline V gene has CDR1 SGHKS and CDR2 YYEKEE (reference sequence). The CDR3 DNA reads as TGTGCCAGCAGCGGGTTGGGACTTTACACTGAAGCTTTCTTT. Translation gives CASSGLGLYTEAFF.

This sequence joins TRBV6-5 and TRBJ1-5; maybe TRBD1 (6 bases). Trimming removed 5 bases from V and 3 bases from J, with 11 bases in between. CDR1 and CDR2 (germline): MNHEY, SVGAGI. CDR3 size: 14 residues. CDR3 sequence reads: CASSQSGVNQPQHF. Here the CDR3 DNA reads TGTGCCAGCAGTCAATCAGGGGTCAATCAGCCCCAGCATTTT.

This chain links TRBV6-5 with TRBJ1-2; 8 nucleotides agree with TRBD1. Germline V gene data show CDR1 as MNHEY and CDR2 as SVGAGI. J lost 4 bases, V lost 2 bases, and 6 bases had no gene match. The CDR3 covers 15 residues. CDR3 bases: TGTGCCAGCAGTTACGCCAGGGGGCCTTTCTATGGCTACACCTTC. It codes for CASSYARGPFYGYTF.

The V and J genes are TRBV29-1 and TRBJ2-3; D may be TRBD2 (5 bases). The ends were cut back, 6 bases at V and 4 bases at J, with 17 bases in the middle. CDR3 size: 14 residues. Looked up from germline, CDR1 is SQVTM and CDR2 is ANQGSEA. The DNA of the CDR3 is TGCAGCGTCTCCTTCTCCGCGGGCGCAGATACGCAGTATTTT. The encoded protein is CSVSFSAGADTQYF.

The J gene is TRBJ1-2, the V gene TRBV6-1, with D possibly TRBD1 on 6 matching bases. Trimming cost V 1 base and J 2 bases, with 11 bases left between them. The CDR3 totals 15 residues. The germline V gene has CDR1 MNHNS and CDR2 SASEGT. Here the CDR3 reads CASSEEWGQNYGYTF. In DNA, the CDR3 is TGTGCCAGCAGTGAAGAATGGGGGCAGAACTATGGCTACACCTTC.

The gene calls are TRBV20-1 and TRBJ2-1; 11 bases are a match to TRBD2. The CDR3 sequence is 18 residues long. Germline lookup yields CDR1 DFQATT and CDR2 SNEGSKA (reference sequence). V dropped 3 bases and J dropped 6; count of bases not matched to a gene: 16. CDR3 bases: TGCAGTGCTAGTCGGCTAGCGGGGGGAGGGGTCTATATCAATGAGCAGTTCTTC. Translated, it gives CSASRLAGGGVYINEQFF.

This clone was seen only a few times. V gene TRBV5-1 combines with J gene TRBJ2-7; possible D gene TRBD1, 6 bases. Trimming removed 4 bases at V and 4 bases at J, with 9 bases between. From germline, CDR1 is SGHRS and CDR2 YFSETQ. The CDR3 extends over 12 amino acids. The chain's CDR3 is CASSTTGYEQYF. The CDR3 DNA reads as TGCGCCAGCAGCACAACAGGGTACGAGCAGTACTTC.

The V gene is TRBV12-1, the J gene TRBJ2-2; TRBD2, the D gene given by the table, was not confirmed from the DNA. TRBV12-1 is classified as a pseudogene. This CDR3 comprises 17 residues. In DNA form, the CDR3 reads TGTGCCAGCAGCCCTGGACTAGCGTACTACCCAGCCGGGGAGCTGTTTTTT. It is translated as CASSPGLAYYPAGELFF.

The chain employs TRBV7-9 and TRBJ2-3; TRBD2 matches 8 bases. There are 14 residues in the CDR3. Germline V gives CDR1 SEHNR, CDR2 FQNEAQ (reference sequence). The trim removed 0 bases at V and 7 bases at J, leaving 3 bases unmatched. CDR3 protein: CASSLASGEHTQYF. CDR3 DNA sequence: TGTGCCAGCAGCTTAGCTAGCGGGGAACATACGCAGTATTTT.

This chain joins TRBV5-1 and TRBJ2-3; 8 bases match TRBD2. Germline loops: CDR1 SGHRS, CDR2 YFSETQ. The CDR3 contains 16 residues. V was pared by 4 bases and J by 0 bases, with 7 bases of the junction left unmatched. CDR3 DNA sequence: TGCGCCAGCAGCGGAATTAGCGGGGCAAGCACAGATACGCAGTATTTT. Amino acid sequence: CASSGISGASTDTQYF.

A note on this clone: Other DNA variants within this sample encode the same CDR3. The V and J genes are TRBV2 and TRBJ1-2, with TRBD1 matching 10 bases. Germline V lookup: CDR1 SNHLY, CDR2 FYNNEI. This CDR3 contains 14 residues. The trim removed 4 bases at V and 6 bases at J, leaving 5 bases unmatched. This chain's CDR3 is CASSGPGTGDGYTF. As DNA, the CDR3 is TGTGCCAGCAGTGGTCCCGGGACAGGGGATGGCTACACCTTC.

V is TRBV14 and J is TRBJ1-1, with D possibly matching TRBD1 (6 bases). The CDR3 spans 16 residues. Trimming removed 0 bases at V and 1 base at J, with 12 bases between. The germline CDR1 and CDR2 sequences are SGHDN and FVKESK. In nucleotides, the CDR3 is TGTGCCAGCAGCCAAGATCCCGACAGGTCGAACACTGAAGCTTTCTTT. It is translated as CASSQDPDRSNTEAFF.

The chain uses TRBV6-5 and TRBJ1-2, with D perhaps matching TRBD1 (5 bases). The CDR3 length is 14 residues. Trimming took 8 bases from V and 7 from J, leaving 20 bases between them. Looked up from germline, CDR1 is MNHEY and CDR2 is SVGAGI. Written as DNA, the CDR3 is TGTGCCAGCTGGGGGATGGGGGAAGCTGGTGGCTACACCTTC. Translated: CASWGMGEAGGYTF.

This chain uses TRBV5-6 with TRBJ1-6, with 7 positions matching TRBD1. V dropped 4 bases and J dropped 7; count of bases not matched to a gene: 8. In germline, CDR1 is SGHDT, CDR2 YYEEEE. This CDR3 spans 15 amino acids. The chain's CDR3 is CASSRRGAPNSPLHF. The CDR3 bases are TGTGCCAGCAGCCGCAGGGGGGCACCGAATTCACCCCTCCACTTT.

The genes are TRBV6-6 and TRBJ2-4; possible D gene TRBD1, 6 bases. CDR3 length equals 14 residues. With 1 base removed from V and 8 bases from J, the gap between germline ends came to 12 bases. The germline V gene has CDR1 MNHNY and CDR2 SVGAGI (reference sequence). The CDR3 coding sequence is TGTGCCAGCAGTTACTTTTCTGGGGGCGACATTCAGTACTTC. It encodes CASSYFSGGDIQYF.

V is TRBV27 and J is TRBJ1-1; D is possibly TRBD1 (6 bases). The CDR3 runs to 13 residues. Germline-derived CDR1 and CDR2 are MNHEY and SMNVEV (reference sequence). Trimming left V 4 bases short and J 7 bases short, with 13 bases between. CDR3 protein: CASSSDRRREAFF. The CDR3 DNA follows: TGTGCCAGCAGTTCAGACAGGAGACGTGAAGCTTTCTTT.

In its sample, this clone was seen once. This chain connects TRBV7-8 to TRBJ1-2, with D possibly being TRBD1 (6 bases). The CDR3 covers 14 residues. Germline V CDR1 and CDR2: SGHVS, FQNEAQ. The V end lost 1 base, the J end lost 5 bases, and 11 bases lay between the germline ends. The CDR3: CASSLEGRGYGYTF. The CDR3 DNA is TGTGCCAGCAGCTTAGAAGGCAGGGGATATGGCTACACCTTC.

The chain combines TRBV5-1 with TRBJ1-1; D is uncertain. V lost 0 bases to trimming and J lost 8 bases, with 11 bases between them. Germline CDR1 SGHRS, CDR2 YFSETQ. The CDR3 length is 13 residues. Here the CDR3 reads CASSLGPPNEAFF. In nucleotides, the CDR3 is TGCGCCAGCAGCTTGGGGCCCCCAAACGAAGCTTTCTTT.

This clone was picked up one time. This sequence joins TRBV6-1 and TRBJ1-2, with TRBD1 matching over 10 bases. V shed 0 bases and J 4 bases; nucleotides not matched to a gene: 8. CDR1 and CDR2 (germline): MNHNS, SASEGT. The CDR3 extends over 17 amino acids. The CDR3 nucleotides read TGTGCCAGCAGTGAAGCGACAGGGGGCTTTCTGCCCTATGGCTACACCTTC. Encoded protein: CASSEATGGFLPYGYTF.

The chain couples TRBV21-1 to TRBJ1-5; the listed D gene, TRBD1, was not tested against the DNA. TRBV21-1 counts as a pseudogene. There are 14 residues in the CDR3. This CDR3 reads CASITGVIGQPQHF. The CDR3 region has the DNA TGTGCCAGCATTACAGGGGTCATCGGTCAGCCCCAGCATTTT.

The CDR3 DNA is TGTGCCATCTCCAGGGGAGATACGCAGTATTTT. Its protein is CAISRGDTQYF. The rearrangement joins TRBV10-3 to TRBJ2-3, with D possibly TRBD1 on 6 matching bases. Trimming left V 8 bases short and J 5 bases short, with 8 bases between. Germline CDR1 and CDR2: ENHRY and SYGVKD. The CDR3 has 11 residues.

J is TRBJ1-4 and V is TRBV28; 8 bases match TRBD1. The CDR3 loop spans 14 amino acids. CDR1 is MDHEN, CDR2 SYDVKM, per germline. The V segment lost 6 bases and the J segment 7 bases; nucleotides outside the gene matches: 7. CDR3 coding DNA: TGTGCCAGCAGGCCGGCAGGGGGCGGTGAAAAACTGTTTTTT. Its translation is CASRPAGGGEKLFF.

V is TRBV2 and J is TRBJ2-3; the D gene is possibly TRBD2 (6 bases). The germline V gene has CDR1 SNHLY and CDR2 FYNNEI. Trimming stripped 4 bases from V and 1 base from J, with 9 bases between. The CDR3 spans 14 residues. This CDR3 reads CASSAGVGTDTQYF. CDR3 nucleotide sequence: TGTGCCAGCAGTGCGGGGGTAGGCACAGATACGCAGTATTTT.

This clone appeared once. The rearrangement uses TRBV2 and TRBJ2-4, with a tentative D call TRBD2 (8 bases). CDR1 SNHLY and CDR2 FYNNEI come from the germline V gene. The CDR3 length is 14 residues. The V end lost 7 bases, the J end lost 9 bases, and 19 bases lay between the germline ends. The CDR3 region is CASIAGNYRGIQYF. CDR3 in DNA: TGTGCCAGCATAGCGGGGAATTACAGGGGCATTCAGTACTTC.

The chain uses TRBV5-5 and TRBJ2-1, with a weak D call TRBD2 (5 bases). The CDR3 is made up of 15 amino acids. The V gene lost 0 bases and the J gene lost 3 bases, with 10 bases spanning the gap. In germline, CDR1 is SGHKS, CDR2 YYEKEE (reference sequence). CDR3 bases: TGTGCCAGCAGCTTGGGAGGGATCGGCTACAATGAGCAGTTCTTC. Translated: CASSLGGIGYNEQFF.

V gene TRBV6-5 combines with J gene TRBJ1-2; possibly TRBD1 for D (5 bases). CDR3 length: 14 amino acids. The germline V and J ends were trimmed by 7 bases and 8 bases, with 20 bases remaining between them. In germline, CDR1 is MNHEY, CDR2 SVGAGI. CDR3 nucleotide sequence: TGTGCCAGCACCCGGGACCGTACGGAGGGGGGCTACACCTTC. It is translated as CASTRDRTEGGYTF.

J is TRBJ2-5 and V is TRBV6-5; maybe TRBD2 (6 bases). Germline V gene sequence: CDR1 MNHEY, CDR2 SVGAGI. V shed 7 bases and J shed 0 bases, with 15 bases lying between them. CDR3 length equals 15 residues. The CDR3 region has the DNA TGTGCCAGCACCACTTGGGGACTTAACCAAGAGACCCAGTACTTC. It yields the protein CASTTWGLNQETQYF.

This clone appeared a few times. The CDR3 reads CASSHSGGGNTEAFF. The CDR3 DNA reads TGCGCCAGCAGCCACTCTGGGGGAGGGAACACTGAAGCTTTCTTT. This chain links TRBV4-3 with TRBJ1-1; D possibly corresponds to TRBD1 (5 bases). Deletions cut 3 bases from V and 1 base from J, with 12 bases between. Germline CDR1 reads LGHNA; CDR2 reads YSLEER. The CDR3 consists of 15 residues.

The rearrangement links TRBV30 to TRBJ1-1; possibly TRBD1 for D (5 bases). Germline V gene lookup returns CDR1 GTSNPN and CDR2 SVGIG (reference sequence). The CDR3 covers 14 residues. Trimming pared 4 bases from V and 1 base from J, leaving 13 bases between. CDR3 sequence: CAWTWGNRNTEAFF. The CDR3, as DNA: TGTGCCTGGACCTGGGGGAACAGGAACACTGAAGCTTTCTTT.

V gene TRBV6-5 combines with J gene TRBJ2-7, with TRBD1 identical over 10 bases. The CDR3 runs to 15 residues. From germline, CDR1 is MNHEY and CDR2 SVGAGI. Unmatched junction bases numbered 11, after V lost 6 bases and J lost 6 bases. The CDR3 DNA reads TGTGCCAGCAGGTCCCGGGACAGGGGAAATGGCGAGCAGTACTTC. This codes for CASRSRDRGNGEQYF.

This chain uses TRBV27 with TRBJ2-1; 7 bases agree with TRBD2. Germline trimming cut 6 bases from V and 3 bases from J; bases unmatched to any gene: 8. Germline V gives CDR1 MNHEY, CDR2 SMNVEV (reference sequence). There are 15 residues in the CDR3. The CDR3 nucleotides are TGTGCCAGCAGCACAGAGGCTAGCGGCTACAATGAGCAGTTCTTC. It translates to CASSTEASGYNEQFF.

The chain uses TRBV19 and TRBJ2-4; D ambiguous. The germline V gene encodes CDR1 LNHDA and CDR2 SQIVND (reference sequence). Deletions cut 2 bases from V and 9 bases from J, with 5 bases between. The CDR3 sequence is 11 residues long. The CDR3 region has the DNA TGTGCCAGTAGTATAATAGGCATTCAGTACTTC. As protein: CASSIIGIQYF.